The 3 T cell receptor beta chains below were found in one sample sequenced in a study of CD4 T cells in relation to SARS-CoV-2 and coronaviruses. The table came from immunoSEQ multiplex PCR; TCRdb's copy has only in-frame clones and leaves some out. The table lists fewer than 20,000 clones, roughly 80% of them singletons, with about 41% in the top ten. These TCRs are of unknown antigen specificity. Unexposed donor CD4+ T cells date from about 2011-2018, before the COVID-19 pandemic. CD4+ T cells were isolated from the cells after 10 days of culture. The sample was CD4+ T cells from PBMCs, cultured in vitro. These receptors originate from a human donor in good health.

CDR3 in DNA: TGTGCCACCGACGACCCCCTAGATTGGTTAGAGACCCAGTACTTC. Protein: CATDDPLDWLETQYF. The genes are TRBV6-5 and TRBJ2-5; D is undetermined. The ends were cut back, 10 bases at V and 4 bases at J, with 22 bases in the middle. This CDR3 comprises 15 residues. Per germline, CDR1 MNHEY and CDR2 SVGAGI.

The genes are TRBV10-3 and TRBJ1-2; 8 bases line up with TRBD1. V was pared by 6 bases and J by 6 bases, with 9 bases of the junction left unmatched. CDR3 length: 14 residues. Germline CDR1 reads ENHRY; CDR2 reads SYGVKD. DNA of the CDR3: TGTGCCATCAGAAAAATTGGACAGGGTAATGGCTACACCTTC. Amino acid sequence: CAIRKIGQGNGYTF.

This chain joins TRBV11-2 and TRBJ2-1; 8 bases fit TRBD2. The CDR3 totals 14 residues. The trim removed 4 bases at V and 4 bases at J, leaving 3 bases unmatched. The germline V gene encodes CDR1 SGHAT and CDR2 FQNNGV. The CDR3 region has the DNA TGTGCCAGCAGCTCTCTAGCGGGTTACAATGAGCAGTTCTTC. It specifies CASSSLAGYNEQFF.